The next 28 T cell receptor beta chains were all read from a single sample in a study of shared clonotypes between healthy human individuals (TCRdb year 2020). The library was built by means of the immunoSEQ multiplex PCR assay. This immuneACCESS table, as held by TCRdb, lists in-frame sequences with V and J called but not all clones. Of the missing ones, under half trace to an unresolved V gene in checked studies; the others have no known cause. The table for this sample lists roughly 320,000 clones; about nine tenths of them were counted only once. Roughly 15% of the sample comes from the top ten. Sequencing was done on a sample of memory CD8+ T cells sorted from blood. This specimen's cell subset or site label, per the study, means: CD45RO+ cells pooled with CCR7-negative TemRA cells. The receptors were gathered from a man aged 18 to 29 in good health.

The rearrangement joins TRBV27 to TRBJ2-5; D assignment may be TRBD1 or TRBD2 (5 bases each). Trimming left V 5 bases short and J 1 base short, with 11 bases between. This CDR3 has 14 amino acids. Germline CDR1 MNHEY, CDR2 SMNVEV (reference sequence). CDR3 in amino acids: CASSPSGPQETQYF. The CDR3 nucleotides are TGTGCCAGCAGTCCCTCGGGGCCCCAAGAGACCCAGTACTTC.

The chain combines TRBV4-3 with TRBJ2-1, with TRBD2 identical over 9 bases. The CDR3 contains 15 residues. The V and J ends lost 3 bases and 7 bases, in that order; junction bases with no gene match: 7. Germline-derived CDR1 and CDR2 are LGHNA and YSLEER. CDR3 coding DNA: TGCGCCAGCAGCCACCTAGCGGGAACCGAGAATGAGCAGTTCTTC. Translating gives CASSHLAGTENEQFF.

To note about this clone: Germline and junction disagree at one end, which may indicate a read error. The rearrangement joins TRBV7-7 to TRBJ1-2; D may be TRBD1 (5 bases). Per the germline V gene, CDR1 is SSHAT and CDR2 is FNYEAQ (reference sequence). This CDR3 contains 12 residues. The CDR3 sequence is CASSPRGEVNTF. The CDR3 bases are TGTGCTAGCAGCCCCCGGGGGGAGGTGAACACCTTC.

The V and J genes are TRBV7-9 and TRBJ2-1, with 9 bases aligning to TRBD1. V lost 1 base, J lost 10 bases, and 5 bases stayed unmatched. The length of the CDR3 is 14 residues. Germline CDR1 is SEHNR and CDR2 is FQNEAQ (reference sequence). CDR3 in amino acids: CASSLVTGGYEQFF. CDR3 DNA sequence: TGTGCCAGCAGCTTAGTCACAGGGGGCTACGAGCAGTTCTTC.

As regards this clone: Other DNA sequences in this sample translate to the same CDR3. The rearrangement links TRBV6-5 to TRBJ1-2; tentative D call: TRBD1 (5 bases). Trimming took 0 bases from V and 2 from J, leaving 7 bases between them. The CDR3 consists of 14 residues. Germline V lookup: CDR1 MNHEY, CDR2 SVGAGI. CDR3 protein: CASSYSGGNYGYTF. The CDR3 DNA follows: TGTGCCAGCAGTTACTCGGGGGGAAACTATGGCTACACCTTC.

This clone has a single count. The rearrangement links TRBV5-1 to TRBJ1-4; 8 bases match TRBD1. This CDR3 has 15 residues. The germline gives CDR1 SGHRS, CDR2 YFSETQ. V lost 4 bases, J lost 8 bases, and 10 bases stayed unmatched. CDR3 nucleotide sequence: TGCGCCAGCAGCCTCCGGACAGGGCTAGGGGAAAAACTGTTTTTT. Its protein product is CASSLRTGLGEKLFF.

The CDR3 spells CASSQDLAGGLTYEQYF. The CDR3 region has the DNA TGCGCCAGCAGCCAAGACCTAGCGGGAGGGCTAACCTACGAGCAGTACTTC. V is TRBV4-3 and J is TRBJ2-7; 12 bases fit TRBD2. After removal of 0 bases from V and 2 bases from J, the junction contained 5 bases not matched to a gene. Looked up from germline, CDR1 is LGHNA and CDR2 is YSLEER. This CDR3 has 17 residues.

This clone was seen a few times. The chain links TRBV29-1 to TRBJ2-2, with TRBD2 identical over 7 bases. The germline CDR1 and CDR2 sequences are SQVTM and ANQGSEA. The V gene end was trimmed by 0 bases and the J gene end by 4 bases; junction bases not matched to a gene: 14. CDR3 length: 18 amino acids. CDR3 bases: TGCAGCGTTGAAGATCCCGATGGCAGCGGGGCCACCACCGGGGAGCTGTTTTTT. It encodes CSVEDPDGSGATTGELFF.

This clone occurred once. The chain combines TRBV5-1 with TRBJ2-1; 8 bases line up with TRBD2. V gave up 4 bases and J gave up 5 bases; unmatched junction bases: 5. The CDR3 runs to 14 residues. Germline V gene lookup returns CDR1 SGHRS and CDR2 YFSETQ. The CDR3 loop is CASSKRGRDNEQFF. CDR3 nucleotides: TGCGCCAGCAGCAAGCGGGGGCGGGACAATGAGCAGTTCTTC.

This chain uses TRBV12-5 with TRBJ2-2, with D perhaps assigned TRBD1 or TRBD2 (5 bases each). Germline V gene sequence: CDR1 LGHNT, CDR2 FRNRAP. V lost 2 bases and J lost 1, with 11 bases in between. The CDR3 contains 16 residues. CDR3 nucleotide sequence: TGTGCTAGTGGTTTGTCCGGGACGGAGAACACCGGGGAGCTGTTTTTT. It codes for CASGLSGTENTGELFF.

This chain links TRBV27 with TRBJ2-5; D uncertain. The CDR3 sequence is 14 residues long. The germline gives CDR1 MNHEY, CDR2 SMNVEV (reference sequence). V was shortened by 3 bases and J by 1 base, with 9 bases between the two germline ends. CDR3 sequence reads: CASSLLGSQETQYF. The CDR3 nucleotides are TGTGCCAGCAGTTTGTTGGGGTCCCAAGAGACCCAGTACTTC.

This clone was seen a single time. The rearrangement uses TRBV11-3 and TRBJ1-1; a possible D gene is TRBD1 (6 bases). Trimming stripped 5 bases from V and 5 bases from J, with 9 bases between. The CDR3 runs 12 residues. Germline V gives CDR1 SGHNT, CDR2 YENEEA. CDR3 loop: CASSQGGTEAFF. The DNA for the CDR3 is TGTGCCAGCAGCCAAGGGGGGACTGAAGCTTTCTTT.

This clone was counted only a few times. The rearrangement links TRBV7-9 to TRBJ1-5; D is ambiguous. V was cut by 2 bases and J by 2 bases, with 10 bases left in between. The CDR3 runs to 15 residues. Per germline, CDR1 SEHNR and CDR2 FQNEAQ (reference sequence). The CDR3 protein is CASSLNAGGNQPQHF. CDR3 sequence (DNA): TGTGCCAGCAGCTTAAATGCCGGGGGCAATCAGCCCCAGCATTTT.

The V gene is TRBV7-2, the J gene TRBJ2-7; TRBD1 or TRBD2 may be the D gene (5 bases each). CDR3 length: 12 amino acids. Between the trimmed V and J ends, which lost 5 bases and 5 bases, there was a span of 10 bases. Germline V gene lookup returns CDR1 SGHTA and CDR2 FQGNSA. CDR3 sequence: CASSQRGHEQYF. CDR3 nucleotide sequence: TGTGCCAGCAGCCAGAGGGGCCACGAGCAGTACTTC. The full variable domain, its missing parts supplied by reference TRBV7-2 and TRBJ2-7, is GAGVSQSPSNKVTEKGKDVELRCDPISGHTALYWYRQSLGQGLEFLIYFQGNSAPDKSGLPSDRFSAERTGGSVSTLTIQRTQQEDSAVYLCASSQRGHEQYFGPGTRLTVT.

This chain connects TRBV4-3 to TRBJ2-3, with D possibly TRBD2 on 6 matching bases. The ends were cut back, 0 bases at V and 0 bases at J, with 13 bases in the middle. The CDR3 extends over 17 amino acids. The germline CDR1 and CDR2 sequences are LGHNA and YSLEER. Here the CDR3 reads CASSQEVSGTSTDTQYF. Written as DNA, the CDR3 is TGCGCCAGCAGCCAAGAGGTTAGCGGAACTAGCACAGATACGCAGTATTTT.

The rearrangement links TRBV7-9 to TRBJ1-2; D gene ambiguous. V was shortened by 2 bases and J by 6 bases, with 16 bases between the two germline ends. Germline V gene data show CDR1 as SEHNR and CDR2 as FQNEAQ (reference sequence). The CDR3 loop spans 15 amino acids. This chain's CDR3 is CASSLWPAEDDGYTF. In nucleotides, the CDR3 is TGTGCCAGCAGCTTATGGCCTGCGGAAGACGATGGCTACACCTTC.

The chain joins TRBV9 to TRBJ1-5; D not certain. In germline, CDR1 is SGDLS, CDR2 YYNGEE. This CDR3 comprises 14 residues. V lost 3 bases and J 4 bases, leaving 11 bases between the germline ends. CDR3 residues: CASSGGNSNQPQHF. The CDR3 DNA is TGTGCCAGCAGCGGTGGAAATTCGAATCAGCCCCAGCATTTT.

This sequence joins TRBV5-6 and TRBJ2-5, with D tentatively TRBD2 (5 bases). The CDR3 length is 13 residues. Deletions cut 4 bases from V and 5 bases from J, with 12 bases between. Germline assignment: CDR1 SGHDT and CDR2 YYEEEE. The CDR3: CASSISPGETQYF. The CDR3 DNA follows: TGTGCCAGCAGCATTAGCCCGGGGGAGACCCAGTACTTC.

This chain connects TRBV5-4 to TRBJ2-1, with TRBD2 matching 7 bases. Losses at the gene ends were 0 bases for V and 0 bases for J; bases not matched to a gene: 3. Germline V gene lookup returns CDR1 SGHNT and CDR2 YYREEE (reference sequence). The CDR3 spans 16 residues. CDR3 nucleotides: TGTGCCAGCAGCTTGGAGCGGGGTAGCTCCTACAATGAGCAGTTCTTC. Its protein is CASSLERGSSYNEQFF.

The V gene is TRBV6-1, the J gene TRBJ2-7; a weak D match, TRBD1 (6 bases). CDR3 length: 17 amino acids. Looked up from germline, CDR1 is MNHNS and CDR2 is SASEGT. Trimming shortened V by 2 bases and J by 3 bases, and 20 bases separated the two germline ends. The CDR3: CASSENLIGTGHYEQYF. CDR3 nucleotides: TGTGCCAGCAGTGAAAACCTTATCGGCACAGGGCACTACGAGCAGTACTTC.

The chain couples TRBV29-1 to TRBJ2-2; 9 bases fit TRBD2. V shed 4 bases, J shed 4 bases, and the junction held 10 bases outside the gene matches. Looked up from germline, CDR1 is SQVTM and CDR2 is ANQGSEA. The CDR3 covers 16 residues. The CDR3 reads CSVAHWAGGPTGELFF. For the CDR3, the DNA is TGCAGCGTTGCCCATTGGGCGGGAGGGCCCACCGGGGAGCTGTTTTTT.

The chain links TRBV5-4 to TRBJ2-5, with no clear D. The germline V gene has CDR1 SGHNT and CDR2 YYREEE (reference sequence). This CDR3 is built from 15 residues. Trimming stripped 4 bases from V and 0 bases from J, with 13 bases between. The CDR3 loop is CASSPSGWHQETQYF. The CDR3 nucleotides read TGTGCCAGCAGCCCATCGGGTTGGCACCAAGAGACCCAGTACTTC.

The chain recombines TRBV2 with TRBJ1-1; D not resolved. V was cut by 3 bases and J by 1 base, with 6 bases left in between. Germline lookup yields CDR1 SNHLY and CDR2 FYNNEI. The CDR3 length is 13 residues. The CDR3 sequence is CASSDESNTEAFF. CDR3 sequence (DNA): TGTGCCAGCAGTGATGAGTCGAACACTGAAGCTTTCTTT.

The V and J genes are TRBV4-2 and TRBJ2-1; a weak D match, TRBD2 (5 bases). V was pared by 2 bases and J by 7 bases, with 15 bases between. The germline CDR1 and CDR2 sequences are LGHNA and YNFKEQ. CDR3 size: 15 residues. The CDR3 DNA reads as TGTGCCAGCAGCCAAAGGGCGGGCCCTTTTAATGAGCAGTTCTTC. The encoded protein is CASSQRAGPFNEQFF.

The chain couples TRBV7-9 to TRBJ2-2; D unresolved. This CDR3 contains 12 residues. V was cut by 3 bases and J by 7 bases, with 6 bases left in between. The germline gives CDR1 SEHNR, CDR2 FQNEAQ (reference sequence). The CDR3 DNA sequence: TGTGCCAGCAGCTTTAGAAACGGGGAGCTGTTTTTT. Encoded protein: CASSFRNGELFF. Full variable domain (missing parts from reference TRBV7-9 and TRBJ2-2): DTGVSQNPRHKITKRGQNVTFRCDPISEHNRLYWYRQTLGQGPEFLTYFQNEAQLEKSRLLSDRFSAERPKGSFSTLEIQRTEQGDSAMYLCASSFRNGELFFGEGSRLTVL.

V is TRBV28 and J is TRBJ1-2; weak D call: TRBD1 (5 bases). The germline V gene encodes CDR1 MDHEN and CDR2 SYDVKM. V lost 6 bases, J lost 4 bases, and 24 bases lay in between. The CDR3 runs to 17 residues. The CDR3 DNA reads as TGTGCCAGCAGCCCCTCCCCCGACTGGGACGGATCCTATGGCTACACCTTC. Its translation: CASSPSPDWDGSYGYTF.

Note on this clone: This CDR3 is also generated by other DNA sequences in the sample. V gene TRBV7-9 combines with J gene TRBJ2-1; 9 nucleotides line up with TRBD2. Germline values: CDR1 SEHNR, CDR2 FQNEAQ (reference sequence). This CDR3 contains 16 residues. Germline trimming cut 4 bases from V and 2 bases from J; bases unmatched to any gene: 6. The CDR3 spells CASSSLSGRAYNEQFF. CDR3 nucleotide sequence: TGTGCCAGCAGCTCACTTAGCGGGAGAGCCTACAATGAGCAGTTCTTC.

The chain is built from TRBV6-1 and TRBJ1-2, with D possibly being TRBD1 (5 bases). This CDR3 region has 14 residues. Germline V gene lookup returns CDR1 MNHNS and CDR2 SASEGT. Trimming pared 1 base from V and 6 bases from J, leaving 12 bases between. The CDR3 sequence is CASSEEGNFHGYTF. CDR3 nucleotide sequence: TGTGCCAGCAGTGAAGAGGGGAATTTCCATGGCTACACCTTC.